What follows describes a single T cell receptor beta chain. This record belongs to a study of shared T cell receptors in the human thymus. The length of the CDR3 is 17 residues. With 0 bases removed from V and 3 bases from J, the gap between germline ends came to 16 bases. Germline V gene sequence: CDR1 SGHRS, CDR2 YFSETQ. Here immunoSEQ multiplex PCR was the method, and the copy in TCRdb shows in-frame clones only, minus some. The sample consists of around 340,000 clones, approximately 95% of them appearing once. The sequence derives from a human donor. The sequencing input was thymocytes. The genes are TRBV5-1 and TRBJ1-5; no clear D. This CDR3 is CASSLGWQAPHNQPQHF. CDR3 in DNA: TGCGCCAGCAGCTTGGGATGGCAGGCCCCCCACAATCAGCCCCAGCATTTT.